Presented here are 26 T cell receptor beta chains from one specimen sequenced in a study of shared clonotypes between healthy human individuals. Sequenced by immunoSEQ multiplex PCR; TCRdb stores in-frame clones only, minus some. The profile shows more than 450,000 clones, 79% of them singletons. The sequenced sample was PBMCs. The receptor source for this set is a woman between 40 and 50 years old in good health. Some clones in this sample may be carry-over from other donors' samples.

The rearrangement links TRBV9 to TRBJ2-1, with a tentative D call TRBD2 (5 bases). Germline loops: CDR1 SGDLS, CDR2 YYNGEE. The CDR3 has 12 residues. V lost 3 bases and J 4 bases, leaving 5 bases between the germline ends. Here the CDR3 reads CASSGRYNEQFF. CDR3 bases: TGTGCCAGCAGCGGGAGGTACAATGAGCAGTTCTTC.

The chain uses TRBV15 and TRBJ2-1; D is uncertain. V was shortened by 0 bases and J by 10 bases, with 4 bases between the two germline ends. Germline V CDR1 and CDR2: LNHNV, YYDKDF (reference sequence). CDR3 length: 11 residues. CDR3 DNA sequence: TGTGCCACCAGCAGAGAGGAAGAGCAGTTCTTC. Translated, it gives CATSREEEQFF.

V is TRBV29-1 and J is TRBJ1-2; 9 positions match TRBD1. V lost 7 bases to trimming and J lost 5 bases; unmatched junction nucleotides: 8. Germline CDR1 and CDR2: SQVTM and ANQGSEA. This CDR3 has 13 amino acids. The CDR3 sequence: CSAGQGSRYGYTF. The CDR3 DNA reads TGCAGCGCCGGACAGGGGAGTAGGTATGGCTACACCTTC.

This chain connects TRBV14 to TRBJ2-7, with 12 nucleotides matching TRBD2. Germline-derived CDR1 and CDR2 are SGHDN and FVKESK. This CDR3 spans 16 amino acids. The V segment lost 4 bases and the J segment 1 base; nucleotides outside the gene matches: 5. The CDR3 spells CASSPYLAGGSYEQYF. CDR3 DNA sequence: TGTGCCAGCAGCCCCTATCTAGCGGGGGGGTCCTACGAGCAGTACTTC. Together with reference TRBV14 and TRBJ2-7, the CDR3 gives the full variable domain: EAGVTQFPSHSVIEKGQTVTLRCDPISGHDNLYWYRRVMGKEIKFLLHFVKESKQDESGMPNNRFLAERTGGTYSTLKVQPAELEDSGVYFCASSPYLAGGSYEQYFGPGTRLTVT.

The genes are TRBV5-6 and TRBJ2-2; TRBD1 matches 9 bases. The germline gives CDR1 SGHDT, CDR2 YYEEEE. CDR3 length equals 17 residues. The V segment lost 2 bases and the J segment 0 bases; nucleotides outside the gene matches: 5. DNA for the CDR3: TGTGCCAGCAGCTTCGCACAGGGGGCCGCGAACACCGGGGAGCTGTTTTTT. Its protein is CASSFAQGAANTGELFF. Supplemented by reference TRBV5-6 and TRBJ2-2, the full variable domain reads DAGVTQSPTHLIKTRGQQVTLRCSPKSGHDTVSWYQQALGQGPQFIFQYYEEEERQRGNFPDRFSGHQFPNYSSELNVNALLLGDSALYLCASSFAQGAANTGELFFGEGSRLTVL.

The chain recombines TRBV6-6 with TRBJ1-2, with D hard to call. The CDR3 contains 12 residues. Trimming cost V 6 bases and J 4 bases, with 9 bases left between them. Germline V lookup: CDR1 MNHNY, CDR2 SVGAGI (reference sequence). DNA of the CDR3: TGTGCCAGCAGGGAGTTTTTCTATGGCTACACCTTC. It translates to CASREFFYGYTF.

The table lists this clone with a few counts. The genes are TRBV2 and TRBJ2-5; TRBD1 is a possible D gene (6 bases). This CDR3 region has 14 residues. V gave up 4 bases and J gave up 7 bases, with 16 bases separating them. CDR1 is SNHLY and CDR2 is FYNNEI in the germline V gene. The CDR3 region has the DNA TGTGCCAGCAGTGGGGGGCATGCAAGAGGGACCCAGTACTTC. It yields the protein CASSGGHARGTQYF.

The chain is built from TRBV21-1 and TRBJ1-1. TRBV21-1 counts as a pseudogene. The CDR3 covers 10 residues. CDR3 sequence (DNA): TGTGCCAGCACCCCCCCCCAAGCTTTCTTT. Amino acid sequence: CASTPPQAFF.

This clone was found once. The rearrangement joins TRBV7-3 to TRBJ2-3; no firm D call. Per germline, CDR1 SGHTA and CDR2 FQGTGA. The CDR3 has 11 amino acids. Trimming cost V 4 bases and J 7 bases, with 6 bases left between them. DNA for the CDR3: TGTGCCAGCAGCTCGGGTAATACGCAGTATTTT. It encodes CASSSGNTQYF. Filled out from reference TRBV7-3 and TRBJ2-3, the complete variable domain reads GAGVSQTPSNKVTEKGKYVELRCDPISGHTALYWYRQSLGQGPEFLIYFQGTGAADDSGLPNDRFFAVRPEGSVSTLKIQRTERGDSAVYLCASSSGNTQYFGPGTRLTVL.

The chain uses TRBV2 and TRBJ2-2, with a tentative D call TRBD2 (6 bases). CDR1 SNHLY and CDR2 FYNNEI come from the germline V gene. This CDR3 has 17 amino acids. Trimming left V 3 bases short and J 2 bases short, with 16 bases between. The CDR3 sequence is CASSEAGYGLNTGELFF. The CDR3 DNA follows: TGTGCCAGCAGTGAGGCGGGATACGGATTAAACACCGGGGAGCTGTTTTTT.

The rearrangement joins TRBV7-2 to TRBJ2-3; the match to TRBD2 covers 10 bases. The trim removed 4 bases at V and 4 bases at J, leaving 14 bases unmatched. Germline-derived CDR1 and CDR2 are SGHTA and FQGNSA. The CDR3 is 18 amino acids. The chain's CDR3 is CASSSPGPLAGLADTQYF. The DNA for the CDR3 is TGTGCCAGCAGCTCACCCGGTCCACTAGCGGGATTGGCAGATACGCAGTATTTT.

V usage is TRBV7-3 and J usage is TRBJ2-3, with 9 bases identical to TRBD2. With 6 bases clipped from V and 4 bases from J, the junction kept 14 bases outside the gene matches. The CDR3 runs to 17 residues. The V gene's germline CDR1 is SGHTA and CDR2 FQGTGA. The CDR3 protein is CASRRRVSGSRSDTQYF. In DNA, the CDR3 is TGTGCCAGCAGACGGAGGGTTAGCGGGAGCCGGTCAGATACGCAGTATTTT. Combining the CDR3 with reference TRBV7-3 and TRBJ2-3 gives the whole variable domain GAGVSQTPSNKVTEKGKYVELRCDPISGHTALYWYRQSLGQGPEFLIYFQGTGAADDSGLPNDRFFAVRPEGSVSTLKIQRTERGDSAVYLCASRRRVSGSRSDTQYFGPGTRLTVL.

V is TRBV18 and J is TRBJ1-1, with 7 bases matching TRBD1. V lost 5 bases, J lost 7 bases, and 13 bases stayed unmatched. CDR1 KGHSH and CDR2 LQKENI come from the germline V gene. The CDR3 loop spans 15 amino acids. The CDR3 here is CASSVQGYGGGEAFF. CDR3 coding DNA: TGTGCCAGCTCAGTACAGGGGTACGGGGGCGGTGAAGCTTTCTTT.

The V call is TRBV2, the J call TRBJ1-1; D gene ambiguous. The V end was cut by 5 bases, the J end by 2 bases, with 9 bases between. The CDR3 spans 13 residues. The germline V gene has CDR1 SNHLY and CDR2 FYNNEI. For the CDR3, the DNA is TGTGCCAGCAGTCTGGGCAGAAACACTGAAGCTTTCTTT. Translating it yields CASSLGRNTEAFF. Variable domain in full (rest from reference TRBV2 and TRBJ1-1): EPEVTQTPSHQVTQMGQEVILRCVPISNHLYFYWYRQILGQKVEFLVSFYNNEISEKSEIFDDQFSVERPDGSNFTLKIRSTKLEDSAMYFCASSLGRNTEAFFGQGTRLTVV.

The chain is built from TRBV7-3 and TRBJ2-1; D unclear. Germline-derived CDR1 and CDR2 are SGHTA and FQGTGA. V was pared by 2 bases and J by 7 bases, with 9 bases between. CDR3 length equals 13 residues. In DNA form, the CDR3 reads TGTGCCAGCAGCTTAGTAGTTAGGAATGAGCAGTTCTTC. Translating gives CASSLVVRNEQFF.

The chain combines TRBV5-1 with TRBJ2-7; TRBD1 agrees at 9 bases. The V segment lost 4 bases and the J segment 4 bases; nucleotides outside the gene matches: 6. This CDR3 is built from 14 residues. Germline V lookup: CDR1 SGHRS, CDR2 YFSETQ. The CDR3 sequence is CASSPGQGVYEQYF. Written as DNA, the CDR3 is TGCGCCAGCAGCCCGGGACAGGGAGTATACGAGCAGTACTTC.

The chain employs TRBV14 and TRBJ1-1; D is unclear. The CDR3 is made up of 17 amino acids. Germline CDR1 is SGHDN and CDR2 is FVKESK. V was cut by 4 bases and J by 5 bases, with 23 bases left in between. CDR3 sequence: CASSLRSHLGFGTEAFF. CDR3 sequence (DNA): TGTGCCAGCAGCCTCCGTTCCCACCTGGGTTTCGGGACTGAAGCTTTCTTT.

The V call is TRBV7-2, the J call TRBJ2-1, with 8 bases aligning to TRBD2. After removal of 8 bases from V and 0 bases from J, the junction contained 3 bases not matched to a gene. The CDR3 covers 14 residues. Germline assignment: CDR1 SGHTA and CDR2 FQGNSA. CDR3 nucleotides: TGTGCCAGCCAGCGGGGGAGCTCCTACAATGAGCAGTTCTTC. It translates to CASQRGSSYNEQFF.

The V gene is TRBV7-9, the J gene TRBJ2-7; 9 positions agree with TRBD2. J gave up 0 bases and V 4 bases, and 4 bases lay outside the gene matches. The CDR3 extends over 15 amino acids. From germline, CDR1 is SEHNR and CDR2 FQNEAQ (reference sequence). The CDR3 here is CASSSWTSASYEQYF. In DNA form, the CDR3 reads TGTGCCAGCAGCTCGTGGACTAGCGCCTCCTACGAGCAGTACTTC. The full variable domain, in which reference TRBV7-9 and TRBJ2-7 provide the parts outside the CDR3, is DTGVSQNPRHKITKRGQNVTFRCDPISEHNRLYWYRQTLGQGPEFLTYFQNEAQLEKSRLLSDRFSAERPKGSFSTLEIQRTEQGDSAMYLCASSSWTSASYEQYFGPGTRLTVT.

The chain joins TRBV5-1 to TRBJ1-2, with a possible D match to TRBD1 (5 bases). Between the trimmed V and J ends, which lost 4 bases and 3 bases, there was a span of 10 bases. Germline CDR1 and CDR2: SGHRS and YFSETQ. CDR3 length: 13 amino acids. DNA of the CDR3: TGCGCCAGCAGCCCTGGGGGGGACTATGGCTACACCTTC. Translating gives CASSPGGDYGYTF.

This chain uses TRBV18 with TRBJ2-5, with 14 bases fitting TRBD2. V shed 3 bases, J shed 5 bases, and the junction held 2 bases outside the gene matches. CDR1 and CDR2 from the germline V gene are KGHSH and LQKENI. The length of the CDR3 is 15 residues. The CDR3 region has the DNA TGTGCCAGCTCACCTCGACTAGCGGGAGGGGAGACCCAGTACTTC. Protein sequence: CASSPRLAGGETQYF.

The V gene is TRBV10-3, the J gene TRBJ2-5; the match to TRBD2 covers 12 bases. There are 16 residues in the CDR3. V shed 2 bases, J shed 7 bases, and the junction held 8 bases outside the gene matches. Germline CDR1 is ENHRY and CDR2 is SYGVKD. The CDR3 DNA reads TGTGCCATCAGTGAGGGACTAGCGGGACGGAGTGGGACCCAGTACTTC. This translates into CAISEGLAGRSGTQYF.

Concerning this clone: Germline is not matched at one junction end, which may reflect a read error. This chain uses TRBV29-1 with TRBJ2-1; D is ambiguous. The CDR3 sequence is 11 residues long. Germline values: CDR1 SQVTM, CDR2 ANQGSEA. The CDR3 region has the DNA TGCAGCGTAGAAGTAAACAATGAGCAGTTCTTC. Translated, it gives CSVEVNNEQFF.

This clone was seen only once. The rearrangement uses TRBV5-4 and TRBJ2-7; 12 nucleotides match TRBD2. The V and J ends lost 0 bases and 1 base, in that order; junction bases with no gene match: 5. CDR1 is SGHNT and CDR2 is YYREEE in the germline V gene (reference sequence). This CDR3 spans 17 amino acids. Here the CDR3 reads CASSLDGLAGSSYEQYF. The CDR3 region has the DNA TGTGCCAGCAGCTTGGATGGACTAGCGGGATCTTCCTACGAGCAGTACTTC.

The CDR3 DNA reads TGTGCCAGCAGCTTAGGACTTACCCCTGAAGCTTTCTTT. Protein: CASSLGLTPEAFF. J is TRBJ1-1 and V is TRBV11-1, with unresolved D. This CDR3 is built from 13 residues. From germline, CDR1 is SGHAT and CDR2 FQDESV (reference sequence). V was clipped by 1 base and J by 6 bases, with 9 bases between them.

The chain combines TRBV6-1 with TRBJ2-5, with D unclear. CDR1 is MNHNS, CDR2 SASEGT, per germline. V was clipped by 5 bases and J by 3 bases, with 4 bases between them. The CDR3 is 11 residues long. CDR3 sequence (DNA): TGTGCCAGCAGTCGAGAAGAGACCCAGTACTTC. This codes for CASSREETQYF.